This T cell receptor (beta chain) is drawn from a study of vaccination effects on CD4 cells after COVID-19. Sequenced by immunoSEQ multiplex PCR; TCRdb stores in-frame clones only, minus some. Of roughly 45,000 clones listed, around 66% were seen once; the top ten hold roughly 29%. Expansion with viral peptide pools was applied to antigen-specific CD4+ T cells by the ViraFEST assay prior to sequencing. CD4+ T cell isolation took place after more than eight days of culture. This person caught SARS-CoV-2 sometime from March to December 2020, and PCR testing confirmed the infection. For each well, over 1.5 million PBMC were cultured with 8.5 to 10 IU/ml IL-2 and roughly 9.2 ug/ml peptides. As concerns this clone: The antigen remains unidentified.

CDR3 length: 15 residues. CDR1 and CDR2 (germline): SGHNT, YENEEA. V shed 5 bases, J shed 2 bases, and the junction held 5 bases outside the gene matches. The clonotype comes from a human donor who had a prior SARS-CoV-2 infection. The chain links TRBV11-3 to TRBJ2-7; TRBD2 matches at 11 bases. Here the sequenced sample was CD4+ T cells from PBMCs cultured with a peptide pool, taken before COVID-19 vaccination. The CDR3: CASSRTSGQAYEQYF. In DNA form, the CDR3 reads TGTGCCAGCAGCCGGACTAGCGGGCAGGCCTACGAGCAGTACTTC.